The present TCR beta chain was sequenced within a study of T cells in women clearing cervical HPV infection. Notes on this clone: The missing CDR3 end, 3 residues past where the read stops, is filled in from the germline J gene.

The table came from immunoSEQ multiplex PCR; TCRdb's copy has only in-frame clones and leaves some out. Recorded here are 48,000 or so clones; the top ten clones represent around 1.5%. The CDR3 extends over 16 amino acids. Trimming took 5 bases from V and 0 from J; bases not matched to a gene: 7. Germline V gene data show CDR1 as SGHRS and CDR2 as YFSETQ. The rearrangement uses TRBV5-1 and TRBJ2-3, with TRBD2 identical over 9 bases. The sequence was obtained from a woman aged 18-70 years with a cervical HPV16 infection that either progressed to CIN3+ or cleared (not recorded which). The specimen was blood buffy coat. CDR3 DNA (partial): TGCGCCAGCAGTTTTAGCGGGGGCTCTAGCACAGATACG. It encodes CASSFSGGSSTDT. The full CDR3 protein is CASSFSGGSSTDTQYF.